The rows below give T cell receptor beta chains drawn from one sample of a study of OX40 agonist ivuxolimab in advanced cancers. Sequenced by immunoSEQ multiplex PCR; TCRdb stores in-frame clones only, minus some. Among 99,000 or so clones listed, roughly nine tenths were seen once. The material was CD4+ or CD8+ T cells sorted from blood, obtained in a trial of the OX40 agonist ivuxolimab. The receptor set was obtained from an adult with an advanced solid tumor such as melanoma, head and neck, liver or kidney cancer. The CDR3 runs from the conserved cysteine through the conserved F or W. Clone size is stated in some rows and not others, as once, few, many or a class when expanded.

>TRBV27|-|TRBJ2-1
CASSFFRTSGISHEQFF
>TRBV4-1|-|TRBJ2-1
CASSQLDTSYNEQFF
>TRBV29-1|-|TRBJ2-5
CSVSAGIETQYF
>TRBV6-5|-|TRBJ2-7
CASSFDRDRGYEQYF
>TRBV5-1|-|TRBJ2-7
CASSSGLAASYEQYF
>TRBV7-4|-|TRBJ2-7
CASSSRGTEQYF
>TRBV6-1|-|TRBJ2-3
CASSFHDTQYF
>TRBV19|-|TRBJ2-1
CASSIDHLGLAGADEQFF
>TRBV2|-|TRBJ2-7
CASSVIQSSYEQYF
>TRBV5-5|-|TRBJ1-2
CASSTLGQGARGYTF
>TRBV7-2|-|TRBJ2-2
CASSLAARPGELFF
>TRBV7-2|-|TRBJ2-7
CASSLGGASSYEQYF
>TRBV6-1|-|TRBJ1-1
CASSPQGARSEAFF
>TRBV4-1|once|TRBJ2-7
CASSQSSSGSSYEQYF
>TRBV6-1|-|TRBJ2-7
CASTMGQMYEQYF
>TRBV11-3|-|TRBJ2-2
CASSPYSGSAGELFF
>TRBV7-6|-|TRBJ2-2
CASSLLAGAAGGELFF
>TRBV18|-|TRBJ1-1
CASSPRMKENTEAFF
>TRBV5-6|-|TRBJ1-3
CASSWQRVSGNTIYF
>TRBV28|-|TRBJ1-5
CASSLRIGGSNQPQHF
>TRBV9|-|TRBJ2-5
CASSVAHEIGETQYF
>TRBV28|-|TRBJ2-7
CASSLGGFGYEQYF
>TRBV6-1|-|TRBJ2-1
CASSTDRVGNEQFF
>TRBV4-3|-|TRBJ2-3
CASSQGAASTDTQYF
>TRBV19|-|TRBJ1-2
CASTLQGYVSTGHTF
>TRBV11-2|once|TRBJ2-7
CASSLEYGTYEQYF
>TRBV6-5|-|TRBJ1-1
CASSRQSGDTEAFF
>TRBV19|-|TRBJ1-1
CASSLGGVNTEAFF
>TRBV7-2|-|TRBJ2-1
CASSLFIQGGNEQFF